This T cell receptor (beta chain) was sequenced in a study of blood T cell repertoires in COVID-19. Overall study context: Sources were T cells, B-cell-depleted T cells, or PBMCs; the material itself was cDNA or gDNA.

Only a few counts were recorded for this clone. Other nucleotide sequences in the sample specify the same CDR3. V shed 5 bases, J shed 4 bases, and the junction held 3 bases outside the gene matches. This CDR3 spans 14 amino acids. CDR1 LNHDA and CDR2 SQIVND come from the germline V gene (reference sequence). The Seattle patients joined while their infection was active and were tracked longitudinally afterward. Per the original methods: How many nucleated cells were present was estimated from reference gene primer amplification. TCRdb's copy holds only in-frame clones and misses some; the assay was immunoSEQ multiplex PCR. V and J calls and clone size are copied from that table; D and trimming were computed from the DNA. The data hold under 250,000 clones, with just over 85% observed a single time.

This receptor was taken from a man aged 50 or older with COVID-19, enrolled during active disease. The V gene is TRBV19, the J gene TRBJ2-7, with 12 bases identical to TRBD2. Input material: peripheral blood. CDR3: CASSPGLAGYEQYF. For the CDR3, the DNA is TGTGCCAGTAGTCCAGGACTAGCGGGGTACGAGCAGTACTTC.